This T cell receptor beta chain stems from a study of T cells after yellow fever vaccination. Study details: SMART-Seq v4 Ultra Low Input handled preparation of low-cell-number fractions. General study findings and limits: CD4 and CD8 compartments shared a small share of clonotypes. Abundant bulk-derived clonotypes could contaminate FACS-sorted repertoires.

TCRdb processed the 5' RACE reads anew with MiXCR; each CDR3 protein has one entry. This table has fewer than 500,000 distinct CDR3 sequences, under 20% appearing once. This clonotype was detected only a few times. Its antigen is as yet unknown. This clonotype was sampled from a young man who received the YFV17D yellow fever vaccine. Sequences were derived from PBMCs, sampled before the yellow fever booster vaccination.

The CDR3 DNA is TGTGCCAGCACCTACTCAGGGGGCGAGGGAAACTATGGCTACACCTTC. As protein: CASTYSGGEGNYGYTF. This chain joins TRBV6-5 and TRBJ1-2; 8 bases line up with TRBD1. The germline V gene encodes CDR1 MNHEY and CDR2 SVGAGI. The ends lost 7 bases at V and 2 bases at J; junction bases unmatched: 12. CDR3 length equals 16 residues.